The source of this TCR beta chain is a study of CD8 T cells in Susac syndrome. Random hexamers primed reverse transcription of about 0.5 to 1 ug RNA. TCRdb ran MiXCR on the immunoSEQ multiplex PCR reads and lists one entry per CDR3 protein. Of about 180,000 distinct CDR3 sequences in the sample, 90% to 95% were seen once. Study-wide results and limits: In Susac patients, clonal expansion was not detected in CD4+ cells. Individuals included in the TCR sequencing and HLA analysis were acknowledged by the study to be relatively few in number.

A remark on this clonotype: The antigen is not known.

The germline gives CDR1 ENHRY, CDR2 SYGVKD. V was trimmed by 10 bases and J by 2 bases, leaving 19 bases between them. The CDR3 loop spans 15 amino acids. This sequence was found in a human donor with Susac syndrome. Sequenced material: CD4+ T cells from PBMCs. This rearrangement joins TRBV10-3 to TRBJ2-3; TRBD1 is a possible D gene (6 bases). DNA for the CDR3: TGTGCCAGCACGCTTTCGAGGGGGATCACAGATACGCAGTATTTT. It encodes CASTLSRGITDTQYF.